Below are 26 T cell receptor beta chains sequenced from a single sample in a study of post-analysis software for immune sequencing data. Regarding the study as a whole: Five TRBV segments, including TRBV5-6, TRBV5-1 and TRBV20-1, were more frequent in patients than controls.

Antigen specificity for these receptors is unknown. Unique-molecular-identifier-tagged TCR beta cDNA libraries were used. TCRdb recomputed calls from the PCR reads with MiXCR, one row per CDR3 protein. Here the sample spans around 180,000 distinct CDR3 sequences, about 30% being singletons. Sequencing was done on a sample of blood. The receptors originated from a girl aged 10-17 years with multiple sclerosis.

Comments on this clonotype: This may be a read error, as it is one base from a much larger clone. This chain uses TRBV5-1 with TRBJ1-1; D is ambiguous. Germline CDR1 reads SGHRS; CDR2 reads YFSETQ. This CDR3 is 11 amino acids long. V dropped 5 bases and J dropped 5 bases, with 7 bases sitting between them. The CDR3 DNA follows: TGCGCCAGCAGGGGAGAGACTGAAGCTTTCTTT. It is translated as CASRGETEAFF.

This chain uses TRBV12-3 or TRBV12-4 with TRBJ1-2; D may be TRBD1 (5 bases). The ends were cut back, 3 bases at V and 6 bases at J, with 11 bases in the middle. CDR3 length: 13 residues. Here the CDR3 reads CASSFVGEDGYTF. The DNA of the CDR3 is TGTGCCAGCAGTTTCGTAGGGGAAGATGGCTACACCTTC.

Comments on this clonotype: An end of the junction does not agree with germline; a read error may underlie this. The V and J genes are TRBV28 and TRBJ2-7, with 8 nucleotides matching TRBD1. The CDR3 runs to 15 residues. The germline V gene has CDR1 MDHEN and CDR2 SYDVKM. The CDR3 sequence is CASSLDRATQYEHYF. The CDR3 bases are TGTGCCAGCAGTTTGGACAGGGCTACCCAATACGAGCATTACTTC.

V and J are TRBV12-3 or TRBV12-4 and TRBJ2-7; 8 bases map to TRBD2. This CDR3 region has 12 residues. Germline trimming cut 8 bases from V and 5 bases from J; bases unmatched to any gene: 5. The CDR3: CASSPGGNEQYF. Here the CDR3 DNA reads TGTGCCAGCTCTCCGGGGGGGAACGAGCAGTACTTC.

The chain carries TRBV20-1 and TRBJ2-3; D is perhaps TRBD1 or TRBD2 (5 bases each). The V gene lost 3 bases and the J gene lost 3 bases, with 13 bases spanning the gap. Germline CDR1 is DFQATT and CDR2 is SNEGSKA (reference sequence). The CDR3 has 14 residues. As DNA, the CDR3 is TGCAGTGCTAGGGGGCGTTGGGGGACAGATACGCAGTATTTT. Translation: CSARGRWGTDTQYF.

This clonotype was seen only a few times. A single base separates this from a much larger clone, so it may be a read error. This sequence joins TRBV4-2 and TRBJ2-6, with D possibly TRBD2 on 6 matching bases. The CDR3 sequence is 16 residues long. Germline CDR1 and CDR2: LGHNA and YNFKEQ. CDR3 in DNA: TGTGCCAGCAGCAAACGGGACTTCTCTGGGGCCAACGTCCTGATTTTC. Translated: CASSKRDFSGANVLIF.

This clonotype was seen repeatedly, ten times or more. V is TRBV29-1 and J is TRBJ2-5, with TRBD1 matching over 7 bases. The germline gives CDR1 SQVTM, CDR2 ANQGSEA. J lost 3 bases, V lost 8 bases, and 6 bases had no gene match. The CDR3 runs 12 residues. The CDR3 is CSLLTGEETQYF. The CDR3 nucleotides are TGCAGCCTCCTCACAGGGGAAGAGACCCAGTACTTC.

The sample holds many counts of this clonotype. V and J are TRBV5-5 and TRBJ2-7, with 7 bases that match TRBD1. Germline CDR1 reads SGHKS; CDR2 reads YYEKEE (reference sequence). The CDR3 has 16 amino acids. The junction had 15 bases not matched to a gene; V was cut back by 1 base and J by 8 bases. Here the CDR3 DNA reads TGTGCCAGCAGCTTGAATCCGGGACAGTCCACCAGGCAGCAGTACTTC. Encoded protein: CASSLNPGQSTRQQYF.

This clonotype occurred many times. The V call is TRBV27, the J call TRBJ1-2; 12 bases agree with TRBD1. The germline V gene encodes CDR1 MNHEY and CDR2 SMNVEV (reference sequence). The CDR3 extends over 14 amino acids. Trimming removed 7 bases from V and 4 bases from J; junction bases left unmatched: 4. For the CDR3, the DNA is TGTGCCAGCAAAGGGACAGGGGGCGTCTATGGCTACACCTTC. This sequence encodes CASKGTGGVYGYTF.

The table lists this clonotype with a few counts. This chain connects TRBV27 to TRBJ1-5, with D possibly TRBD1 on 5 matching bases. This CDR3 contains 14 residues. The germline V and J ends were trimmed by 3 bases and 6 bases, with 12 bases remaining between them. Germline V gives CDR1 MNHEY, CDR2 SMNVEV (reference sequence). This chain's CDR3 is CASSLGVRGQPQHF. The CDR3 DNA is TGTGCCAGCAGTTTGGGGGTGCGTGGTCAGCCCCAGCATTTT.

This clonotype has ten or more counts. The chain combines TRBV7-2 with TRBJ1-5; 7 bases fit TRBD1. This CDR3 is 14 amino acids long. The junction had 5 bases not matched to a gene; V was cut back by 6 bases and J by 3 bases. Germline V gene lookup returns CDR1 SGHTA and CDR2 FQGNSA. As DNA, the CDR3 is TGTGCCAGCAGATCCGGGACAGTCAATCAGCCCCAGCATTTT. This translates into CASRSGTVNQPQHF. The variable domain in full, with the rest retrieved from reference TRBV7-2 and TRBJ1-5, is GAGVSQSPSNKVTEKGKDVELRCDPISGHTALYWYRQSLGQGLEFLIYFQGNSAPDKSGLPSDRFSAERTGGSVSTLTIQRTQQEDSAVYLCASRSGTVNQPQHFGDGTRLSIL.

This chain connects TRBV20-1 to TRBJ2-1; 11 nucleotides match TRBD2. Germline values: CDR1 DFQATT, CDR2 SNEGSKA (reference sequence). Trimming took 0 bases from V and 10 from J; bases not matched to a gene: 5. This CDR3 is built from 14 residues. DNA for the CDR3: TGCAGTGCTAGAGATACTAGCGGGAGCTACGAGCAGTTCTTC. Residues: CSARDTSGSYEQFF.

This clonotype was detected ten times or more. The chain uses TRBV20-1 and TRBJ2-1; TRBD2 matches at 8 bases. This CDR3 is built from 14 residues. Germline V gene sequence: CDR1 DFQATT, CDR2 SNEGSKA (reference sequence). V trimming: 3 bases; J trimming: 6 bases; junction bases outside the gene matches: 7. The CDR3 coding sequence is TGCAGTGCTAGCCCCGGGAGGGCCGGCAATGAGCAGTTCTTC. Translation gives CSASPGRAGNEQFF.

The table lists this clonotype with many counts. The chain links TRBV5-1 to TRBJ2-1; 11 positions agree with TRBD2. The germline gives CDR1 SGHRS, CDR2 YFSETQ. The CDR3 covers 16 residues. J lost 7 bases, V lost 3 bases, and 9 bases had no gene match. The CDR3 nucleotides are TGCGCCAGCAGCTACCTCCTAGCGGGAGGACCTAATGAGCAGTTCTTC. Protein sequence: CASSYLLAGGPNEQFF. Combining the CDR3 with reference TRBV5-1 and TRBJ2-1 gives the whole variable domain KAGVTQTPRYLIKTRGQQVTLSCSPISGHRSVSWYQQTPGQGLQFLFEYFSETQRNKGNFPGRFSGRQFSNSRSEMNVSTLELGDSALYLCASSYLLAGGPNEQFFGPGTRLTVL.

The rearrangement joins TRBV3-1 to TRBJ2-3; TRBD2 is a possible D gene (6 bases). V dropped 5 bases and J dropped 0 bases, with 12 bases sitting between them. CDR1 is LGHDT, CDR2 YNNKEL, per germline (reference sequence). The CDR3 is 15 amino acids. The CDR3 protein is CASSERAGSTDTQYF. The CDR3, as DNA: TGTGCCAGCAGCGAACGGGCGGGGAGCACAGATACGCAGTATTTT.

The rearrangement uses TRBV3-1 and TRBJ2-6, with TRBD1 matching over 8 bases. The germline gives CDR1 LGHDT, CDR2 YNNKEL (reference sequence). The CDR3 totals 17 residues. V lost 1 base to trimming and J lost 0 bases; unmatched junction nucleotides: 2. For the CDR3, the DNA is TGTGCCAGCAGCCAAGGAACAGGGGGCTCTGGGGCCAACGTCCTGACTTTC. The encoded protein is CASSQGTGGSGANVLTF.

This clonotype was recorded at least ten times. The chain has TRBV3-1 and TRBJ2-5; TRBD2 agrees at 12 bases. The CDR3 has 19 residues. The junction had 11 bases not matched to a gene; V was cut back by 3 bases and J by 0 bases. The V gene's germline CDR1 is LGHDT and CDR2 YNNKEL (reference sequence). The CDR3: CASSHPSGRALRDQETQYF. The DNA of the CDR3 is TGTGCCAGCAGCCACCCTAGCGGGAGGGCCCTTCGGGACCAAGAGACCCAGTACTTC.

The V gene is TRBV6-2 or TRBV6-3, the J gene TRBJ2-1, with 10 bases fitting TRBD2. Germline loops: CDR1 MNHEY, CDR2 SVGEGT. V lost 0 bases, J lost 3 bases, and 5 bases stayed unmatched. This CDR3 comprises 17 residues. Here the CDR3 reads CASSYSPAGGIYNEQFF. The CDR3, as DNA: TGTGCCAGCAGTTACTCCCCAGCGGGAGGGATCTACAATGAGCAGTTCTTC.

V usage is TRBV28 and J usage is TRBJ1-1; D unclear. This CDR3 region has 12 residues. Per the germline V gene, CDR1 is MDHEN and CDR2 is SYDVKM. V was trimmed by 3 bases and J by 10 bases, leaving 12 bases between them. CDR3 sequence reads: CASSFWLEGAFF. DNA for the CDR3: TGTGCCAGCAGTTTTTGGCTAGAGGGAGCTTTCTTT.

The table lists this clonotype with a few counts. The chain combines TRBV6-1 with TRBJ2-3; D possibly corresponds to TRBD2 (6 bases). The V end lost 7 bases, the J end lost 6 bases, and 17 bases lay between the germline ends. This CDR3 comprises 14 residues. Germline CDR1 is MNHNS and CDR2 is SASEGT. CDR3 amino acids: CASNNRGSRDTQYF. DNA for the CDR3: TGTGCCAGCAATAATCGGGGGAGTAGGGATACGCAGTATTTT.

To note about this clonotype: This may stem from a read error, because a much larger clone lies one nucleotide away. The chain employs TRBV7-8 and TRBJ2-5, with TRBD1 as a possible D gene (6 bases). The end of the DNA is better explained by TRBJ2-1, so the J call may be wrong. The length of the CDR3 is 14 residues. Per germline, CDR1 SGHVS and CDR2 FQNEAQ. The CDR3 sequence: CASSLRDNQETQFF. CDR3 nucleotide sequence: TGTGCCAGCAGCCTTCGGGACAATCAAGAGACCCAGTTCTTC.

This clonotype was seen only a few times. This rearrangement joins TRBV14 to TRBJ1-6; no definite D call. CDR3 size: 14 residues. The V gene lost 4 bases and the J gene lost 7 bases, with 11 bases spanning the gap. From germline, CDR1 is SGHDN and CDR2 FVKESK. DNA for the CDR3: TGTGCCAGCAGCCGGTTGGACTGGAATTCACCCCTCCACTTT. Encoded protein: CASSRLDWNSPLHF.

This clonotype was observed a few times. J is TRBJ2-4 and V is TRBV6-2 or TRBV6-3; weak D call: TRBD1 (7 bases). Germline V lookup: CDR1 MNHEY, CDR2 SVGEGT. Trimming stripped 6 bases from V and 0 bases from J, with 15 bases between. The CDR3 spans 16 residues. For the CDR3, the DNA is TGTGCCAGCAGCCTCCAGGGGGGACCAGCCAAAAACATTCAGTACTTC. Encoded protein: CASSLQGGPAKNIQYF.

The J gene is TRBJ2-4, the V gene TRBV4-1; no definite D call. CDR1 is MGHRA, CDR2 YSYEKL, per germline. The V and J ends lost 1 base and 1 base respectively, with 11 bases between them. This CDR3 has 16 amino acids. In nucleotides, the CDR3 is TGCGCCAGCAGCCAAGTGGGCCCGGCCGCCAAAAACATTCAGTACTTC. Amino acids: CASSQVGPAAKNIQYF.

The chain employs TRBV24-1 and TRBJ1-5, with D maybe TRBD1 (6 bases). CDR1 KGHDR and CDR2 SFDVKD come from the germline V gene. V shed 7 bases and J shed 2 bases, with 20 bases lying between them. There are 17 residues in the CDR3. CDR3 loop: CATSRTRTEVGNQPQHF. The CDR3 nucleotides read TGTGCCACCAGCCGAACAAGGACAGAGGTAGGCAATCAGCCCCAGCATTTT.

Regarding this clonotype: The CDR3 does not end in the conserved phenylalanine or tryptophan, so this is likely a read error. This chain joins TRBV5-1 and TRBJ2-5; possible D gene TRBD1, 8 bases. Germline V CDR1 and CDR2: SGHRS, YFSETQ. The CDR3 totals 16 residues. The CDR3 loop reads CASSLGPSGTGEAQYC. The CDR3 coding sequence is TGCGCCAGCAGCTTGGGGCCCAGCGGGACAGGAGAGGCCCAGTACTGC.